This record concerns one TCR beta chain sequence. The specificity of this receptor is unknown. No much larger clone is present one base from it, and per-base qualities are unavailable. The data were taken from a study of blood T cell repertoires in COVID-19 (dated by TCRdb to 2018 to 2020). About the full investigation: Samples covering the acute and convalescent phases of COVID-19 were provided by collaborators in the United States, Italy and Spain. The prospective study material was composed of cDNA or gDNA derived from T cells, B-cell-depleted T cells, or PBMCs. Deeply sampled blood TCRbeta repertoires from subjects exposed to, actively infected with, or recovered from COVID-19 were included in the dataset. A freely available public database, intended as a resource for researchers studying the immune response to SARS-CoV-2, is where the repertoires were released. Samples came from the ongoing ImmuneRACE study (first 160 participants) plus 1,254 subjects from 6 global collaborators. Sample metadata almost always included a de-identified subject ID, COVID-19 status, age in years and sex. Where available, HLA class I and class II types were obtained from metadata supplied by the sample provider rather than from assay-based typing. Study-level results and caveats: The quantity of clinical and demographic metadata differed by source and by participant and was supplied without curation.

TCRbeta CDR3 regions were amplified from genomic DNA by means of the immunoSEQ Assay, a bias-controlled multiplex PCR. Regarding the original processing steps: Nucleated cell counts per sample were estimated from amplification of reference gene primers within the assay. To quantify the absolute abundance of each unique TCRbeta CDR3 rearrangement, sequence reads were collapsed and filtered. For each sample, productive Simpson clonality was calculated as the square root of Simpson's diversity index over productive rearrangements. This is the immuneACCESS table as TCRdb keeps it, with only in-frame sequences that have V and J called. A part of the clones is gone; compared with another copy, unresolved V genes explain less than half, and the rest is unexplained. V and J calls and clone size are given by that table; D and trimming were obtained from the DNA. In all, the sample holds some 200,000 clones, and approximately 81% of those were seen once. The ten largest clones take up roughly 2.6% of the sample.

Per the germline V gene, ENHRY is the CDR1 and SYGVKD is the CDR2. Between the V and J ends, shortened by 3 bases and 0 bases respectively, the junction contains 12 bases. The CDR3 spans 15 residues, from the cysteine through the phenylalanine. Only CDR3 DNA remains: 45 bases, in frame from the first base. Another Seattle source contributed samples from volunteer blood donors who had recovered from COVID-19. Each collaborating institution followed its own protocols to collect whole blood in K2EDTA tubes. For TCRbeta analysis, collaborator samples were shipped as frozen whole blood, as isolated PBMCs, or as DNA extracted from either sample type.

This sequence uses TRBV10-3 and TRBJ2-7, with no confidently assigned D gene. This TCR was sampled from a man aged 45-60 years who had recovered from COVID-19. The sequenced sample was peripheral blood. This receptor has the CDR3 CAISDIGGTSYEQYF. DNA sequence: TGTGCCATCAGTGATATTGGCGGAACCTCCTACGAGCAGTACTTC.